A single sample is the source of the 23 T cell receptor beta chains below, sequenced in a study of CD8+CD57+ T cells in acquired aplastic anemia. The use of genomic DNA as template underpinned the TCR beta VDJ and CDR3 profiling. TCRdb processed the reads anew with MiXCR; each CDR3 protein has one entry. This table has around 250,000 distinct CDR3 sequences, roughly 50% appearing once. The sample comprised sorted CD4+, CD8+, or CD8+CD57+ T cells (not recorded which) from PBMCs. The source of these receptors is a human donor with severe aplastic anemia or a healthy control (not recorded which).

This rearrangement joins TRBV6-5 to TRBJ2-2, with D possibly TRBD1 on 5 matching bases. The CDR3 has 18 amino acids. In germline, CDR1 is MNHEY, CDR2 SVGAGI. Trimming took 6 bases from V and 6 from J, leaving 26 bases between them. The CDR3 sequence is CASSHKPQGWSRAGELFF. CDR3 DNA: TGTGCCAGCAGCCACAAACCCCAGGGATGGAGCAGGGCCGGGGAGCTGTTTTTT.

V and J are TRBV10-2 and TRBJ1-2; D is ambiguous. The germline CDR1 and CDR2 sequences are WSHSY and SAAADI. This CDR3 region has 13 residues. The V gene lost 3 bases and the J gene lost 4 bases, with 9 bases spanning the gap. The CDR3 nucleotides are TGCGCCAGCAGTGAAGTCGACTCCTATGGCTACACCTTC. This encodes CASSEVDSYGYTF.

This chain uses TRBV12-3 or TRBV12-4 with TRBJ2-1; TRBD1 matches at 8 bases. With V trimmed by 5 bases and J by 7 bases, 7 bases remained unmatched. The CDR3 contains 14 residues. The CDR3 is CASSAGGKVNEQFF. Here the CDR3 DNA reads TGTGCCAGCAGTGCAGGGGGCAAGGTTAATGAGCAGTTCTTC.

In regard to this clonotype: One junction end does not reproduce the germline sequence, and a read error may be involved. The V gene is TRBV20-1, the J gene TRBJ2-1; TRBD1 matches at 8 bases. This CDR3 spans 15 amino acids. Germline CDR1 DFQATT, CDR2 SNEGSKA (reference sequence). Written as DNA, the CDR3 is TGCAGTGCGAGAGGACAGGGAAGCTCCTACAATGAGCAGTTCTTC. Translated, it gives CSARGQGSSYNEQFF.

The genes are TRBV7-8 and TRBJ1-6; D unclear. The germline CDR1 and CDR2 sequences are SGHVS and FQNEAQ. The CDR3 is 17 amino acids. Trimming took 0 bases from V and 0 from J, leaving 9 bases between them. Here the CDR3 reads CASSLATASSYNSPLHF. Here the CDR3 DNA reads TGTGCCAGCAGCTTAGCGACGGCGAGCTCCTATAATTCACCCCTCCACTTT.

Details on this clonotype: One junction end disagrees with the germline gene, perhaps due to a read error. The chain combines TRBV10-3 with TRBJ2-3; D tentatively reads TRBD1 or TRBD2 (5 bases each). This CDR3 region has 14 residues. Germline lookup yields CDR1 ENHRY and CDR2 SYGVKD. CDR3 DNA: TGTGCCGTCAGTGAGCGGCAGGGCGGTGATACGCAGTATTTT. Its translation is CAVSERQGGDTQYF.

The V and J genes are TRBV20-1 and TRBJ2-3; D perhaps matches TRBD2 (7 bases). In germline, CDR1 is DFQATT, CDR2 SNEGSKA (reference sequence). V lost 3 bases, J lost 6 bases, and 16 bases lay in between. The CDR3 consists of 14 residues. Here the CDR3 reads CSASGGGGQDTQYF. The DNA for the CDR3 is TGCAGTGCTAGTGGGGGCGGGGGCCAGGATACGCAGTATTTT.

As regards this clonotype: This may arise from a read error, as a much more abundant clone is one base away. V and J are TRBV10-3 and TRBJ2-5; D unresolved. The germline gives CDR1 ENHRY, CDR2 SYGVKD. The CDR3 length is 15 residues. The CDR3 sequence is CASSEEDPHQETQYF. The CDR3, as DNA: TGTGCCAGCAGTGAAGAGGACCCCCACCAAGAGACCCAGTACTTC.

The rearrangement joins TRBV2 to TRBJ1-5; D is perhaps TRBD1 (5 bases). This CDR3 comprises 14 residues. Germline V gene sequence: CDR1 SNHLY, CDR2 FYNNEI. Trimming took 6 bases from V and 6 from J, leaving 15 bases between them. This CDR3 is CASRLRGPTQPQHF. CDR3 in DNA: TGTGCCAGCAGACTAAGGGGCCCTACTCAGCCCCAGCATTTT.

The chain carries TRBV6-2 or TRBV6-3 and TRBJ1-3; 8 nucleotides match TRBD1. Germline CDR1 reads MNHEY; CDR2 reads SVGEGT. Trimming removed 5 bases from V and 0 bases from J; junction bases left unmatched: 9. The CDR3 is 17 residues long. As DNA, the CDR3 is TGTGCCAGCAGTCCTCGGACAGGGATCCCCTCTGGAAACACCATATATTTT. This codes for CASSPRTGIPSGNTIYF.

V and J are TRBV29-1 and TRBJ2-7, with a possible D match to TRBD2 (6 bases). CDR3 size: 9 residues. Trimming took 6 bases from V and 6 from J, leaving 6 bases between them. The germline V gene has CDR1 SQVTM and CDR2 ANQGSEA. CDR3 sequence (DNA): TGCAGCGTCGGGGGCGAGCAGTACTTC. Translating gives CSVGGEQYF.

This clonotype has just one count. J is TRBJ2-7 and V is TRBV9; tentative D call: TRBD1 (7 bases). The V end was cut by 4 bases, the J end by 5 bases, with 19 bases between. The germline gives CDR1 SGDLS, CDR2 YYNGEE. The CDR3 runs to 15 residues. CDR3 bases: TGTGCCAGCAGCCACCCCACCAGGGGGGCCGACGAGCAGTACTTC. This encodes CASSHPTRGADEQYF.

The chain recombines TRBV19 with TRBJ2-3, with 9 nucleotides matching TRBD1. This CDR3 has 15 amino acids. With 2 bases clipped from V and 5 bases from J, the junction kept 5 bases outside the gene matches. Germline values: CDR1 LNHDA, CDR2 SQIVND (reference sequence). The CDR3 is CASSIPRDREDTQYF. In nucleotides, the CDR3 is TGTGCCAGTAGTATACCCAGGGACAGGGAAGATACGCAGTATTTT.

Comment on this clonotype: A read error may be the cause here, since a much bigger clone is one base away. The V gene is TRBV11-3, the J gene TRBJ1-2, with D hard to call. The ends were cut back, 3 bases at V and 8 bases at J, with 16 bases in the middle. The CDR3 has 14 amino acids. CDR1 SGHNT and CDR2 YENEEA come from the germline V gene. The CDR3 protein is CASSLSRLSRGYTF. The CDR3 DNA reads as TGTGCCAGCAGCTTGTCTAGGCTGTCGCGGGGCTACACCTTC.

The chain employs TRBV29-1 and TRBJ1-2, with D unresolved. CDR1 is SQVTM, CDR2 ANQGSEA, per germline. The CDR3 consists of 13 residues. The V end was cut by 3 bases, the J end by 7 bases, with 15 bases between. The DNA of the CDR3 is TGCAGCGTTGATGAGGGTGGAGGCTCTGGCTACACCTTC. It translates to CSVDEGGGSGYTF.

This clonotype occurred many times. A junction end diverges from the germline sequence, so it may reflect a read error. V and J are TRBV12-3 or TRBV12-4 and TRBJ1-1; no definite D call. The CDR3 covers 10 residues. The CDR3 nucleotides read TGTGCCAGCAGTTCCTCAGGACGACTATTT. This encodes CASSSSGRLF.

The chain combines TRBV28 with TRBJ1-1; D unresolved. Between the trimmed V and J ends, which lost 6 bases and 0 bases, there was a span of 20 bases. This CDR3 spans 17 amino acids. Germline CDR1 and CDR2: MDHEN and SYDVKM. CDR3 nucleotide sequence: TGTGCCAGCAGCTCCCCCGGTTCCTTCGAACTGAACACTGAAGCTTTCTTT. This sequence encodes CASSSPGSFELNTEAFF.

In regard to this clonotype: One end of the junction does not line up with germline, which may come from a read error. CDR3 sequence reads: CASSLLAGAGELFF. CDR3 bases: TGTGCTAGCAGCTTACTAGCGGGGGCCGGGGAGCTGTTTTTT. The chain links TRBV7-7 to TRBJ2-2, with TRBD2 matching over 11 bases. This CDR3 has 14 residues. The germline V gene encodes CDR1 SSHAT and CDR2 FNYEAQ (reference sequence).

The gene calls are TRBV4-1 and TRBJ2-5; D is ambiguous. Deletions cut 1 base from V and 4 bases from J, with 4 bases between. The CDR3 is made up of 12 amino acids. Germline V gene lookup returns CDR1 MGHRA and CDR2 YSYEKL. The CDR3 reads CASSQVRETQYF. The CDR3 nucleotides are TGCGCCAGCAGCCAAGTGAGAGAGACCCAGTACTTC.

This rearrangement joins TRBV27 to TRBJ1-5; 8 nucleotides line up with TRBD1. The CDR3 is 17 amino acids. CDR1 is MNHEY and CDR2 is SMNVEV in the germline V gene (reference sequence). Germline trimming cut 6 bases from V and 0 bases from J; bases unmatched to any gene: 10. The CDR3 spells CASREGTGLDSNQPQHF. CDR3 DNA: TGTGCCAGCAGGGAGGGGACAGGACTAGATAGCAATCAGCCCCAGCATTTT.

The chain uses TRBV2 and TRBJ2-7; the D gene is possibly TRBD1 (6 bases). The length of the CDR3 is 13 residues. V gave up 8 bases and J gave up 0 bases, with 11 bases separating them. Germline V gene lookup returns CDR1 SNHLY and CDR2 FYNNEI. The CDR3 DNA follows: TGTGCCAGCGGGGGCCAGAGCTCCTACGAGCAGTACTTC. Translation gives CASGGQSSYEQYF.

This clonotype has at least ten counts. This chain joins TRBV20-1 and TRBJ1-1; no definite D call. CDR1 and CDR2 (germline): DFQATT, SNEGSKA (reference sequence). Deletions cut 6 bases from V and 0 bases from J, with 14 bases between. The CDR3 is 14 residues long. The CDR3 sequence is CSAYLGRLNTEAFF. The DNA for the CDR3 is TGCAGTGCCTACCTCGGACGGCTGAACACTGAAGCTTTCTTT.

The chain combines TRBV7-9 with TRBJ1-1; D remains ambiguous. Germline V gene data show CDR1 as SEHNR and CDR2 as FQNEAQ (reference sequence). V was cut by 5 bases and J by 0 bases, with 10 bases left in between. The CDR3 runs to 14 residues. The CDR3 DNA follows: TGTGCCAGCAGCCCAACGCGTCTGAACACTGAAGCTTTCTTT. This translates into CASSPTRLNTEAFF.